This passage covers 28 T cell receptor beta chains from one sample sequenced in a study of T cell repertoires in cytomegalovirus infection. TCRdb independently ran MiXCR on the reads; one entry per CDR3 protein. The sample contains approximately 500,000 distinct CDR3 sequences, about 33% of which appear only once. These receptors have no identified antigens. The sequencing here drew on cultured PBMCs, taken from culture after CMV antigen stimulation. The source is a human donor in good health (CMV status not recorded). Some clones in this sample may be carry-over from other donors' samples.

This clonotype was seen more than once but under ten times. The rearrangement uses TRBV7-9 and TRBJ1-2; D possibly corresponds to TRBD1 (6 bases). Trimming removed 4 bases from V and 7 bases from J, with 16 bases in between. The germline V gene has CDR1 SEHNR and CDR2 FQNEAQ (reference sequence). This CDR3 contains 14 residues. CDR3 in amino acids: CASSYRAGVFGYTF. As DNA, the CDR3 is TGTGCCAGCAGCTACCGGGCAGGGGTTTTTGGCTACACCTTC. Full variable domain (remainder filled in from reference TRBV7-9 and TRBJ1-2): DTGVSQNPRHKITKRGQNVTFRCDPISEHNRLYWYRQTLGQGPEFLTYFQNEAQLEKSRLLSDRFSAERPKGSFSTLEIQRTEQGDSAMYLCASSYRAGVFGYTFGSGTRLTVV.

V and J are TRBV7-3 and TRBJ2-3; 9 bases are a match to TRBD2. Losses at the gene ends were 2 bases for V and 8 bases for J; bases not matched to a gene: 17. The CDR3 is 18 amino acids. CDR1 is SGHTA, CDR2 FQGTGA, per germline. Written as DNA, the CDR3 is TGTGCCAGCAGCTTACGTCCTGGGGATAGCGGGGGAGGTGGTACGCAGTATTTT. As protein: CASSLRPGDSGGGGTQYF.

This clonotype has only one observation. J is TRBJ1-1 and V is TRBV7-9; 8 nucleotides agree with TRBD1. The CDR3 runs 16 residues. J gave up 0 bases and V 4 bases, and 7 bases lay outside the gene matches. Germline CDR1 and CDR2: SEHNR and FQNEAQ (reference sequence). The DNA for the CDR3 is TGTGCCAGCAGCTCCCGCGGACAGGGACTGAACACTGAAGCTTTCTTT. Translated: CASSSRGQGLNTEAFF.

This clonotype occurred many times. This chain joins TRBV7-2 and TRBJ2-5; no reliable D call. The germline V gene has CDR1 SGHTA and CDR2 FQGNSA. The CDR3 contains 15 residues. The germline V and J ends were trimmed by 1 base and 5 bases, with 14 bases remaining between them. The CDR3, as DNA: TGTGCCAGCAGCTTAGTCGTCCGCTCATCCGAGACCCAGTACTTC. Its protein product is CASSLVVRSSETQYF.

The rearrangement joins TRBV25-1 to TRBJ2-7; 10 nucleotides agree with TRBD1. Germline V gene lookup returns CDR1 MGHDK and CDR2 SYGVNS. This CDR3 has 14 residues. With 5 bases clipped from V and 5 bases from J, the junction kept 6 bases outside the gene matches. This chain's CDR3 is CASSYGTGVDEQYF. CDR3 coding DNA: TGTGCCAGCAGTTATGGGACAGGGGTAGACGAGCAGTACTTC.

The V call is TRBV6-5, the J call TRBJ1-4; the D gene is possibly TRBD1 (6 bases). CDR3 size: 15 residues. The germline CDR1 and CDR2 sequences are MNHEY and SVGAGI. Trimming cost V 4 bases and J 5 bases, with 14 bases left between them. The CDR3 DNA reads as TGTGCCAGCAGTTCAAGGGGGGCCGCCAATGAAAAACTGTTTTTT. Protein: CASSSRGAANEKLFF.

This clonotype was recorded a few times. The chain links TRBV19 to TRBJ2-2; no definite D call. The CDR3 loop spans 15 amino acids. Germline CDR1 reads LNHDA; CDR2 reads SQIVND (reference sequence). The V end was cut by 6 bases, the J end by 0 bases, with 11 bases between. The CDR3 coding sequence is TGTGCCAGTAGGCTAGGGCTAGCGAACACCGGGGAGCTGTTTTTT. This sequence encodes CASRLGLANTGELFF. Combining the CDR3 with reference TRBV19 and TRBJ2-2 gives the whole variable domain DGGITQSPKYLFRKEGQNVTLSCEQNLNHDAMYWYRQDPGQGLRLIYYSQIVNDFQKGDIAEGYSVSREKKESFPLTVTSAQKNPTAFYLCASRLGLANTGELFFGEGSRLTVL.

The chain employs TRBV7-6 and TRBJ2-1; tentative D call: TRBD2 (7 bases). The CDR3 has 15 amino acids. V was shortened by 4 bases and J by 3 bases, with 13 bases between the two germline ends. CDR1 and CDR2 (germline): SGHVS, FNYEAQ. The CDR3: CASSSGGPGYNEQFF. In DNA form, the CDR3 reads TGTGCCAGCAGCTCCGGGGGGCCGGGCTACAATGAGCAGTTCTTC.

CDR3: CASSLAGTDTYEQYF. The CDR3 DNA reads TGTGCCAGCAGCTTAGCCGGGACTGATACCTACGAGCAGTACTTC. The J gene is TRBJ2-7, the V gene TRBV7-9, with D possibly matching TRBD2 (6 bases). Germline CDR1 SEHNR, CDR2 FQNEAQ (reference sequence). V was pared by 0 bases and J by 2 bases, with 11 bases between. The CDR3 extends over 15 amino acids.

V and J are TRBV27 and TRBJ1-1, with D unresolved. CDR1 and CDR2 (germline): MNHEY, SMNVEV (reference sequence). The V end lost 7 bases, the J end lost 1 base, and 10 bases lay between the germline ends. The length of the CDR3 is 13 residues. CDR3 protein: CASTRAGNTEAFF. The CDR3 nucleotides are TGTGCCAGCACAAGGGCGGGGAACACTGAAGCTTTCTTT.

The chain joins TRBV7-8 to TRBJ1-4, with a possible D match to TRBD1 (5 bases). The V end was cut by 1 base, the J end by 10 bases, with 19 bases between. CDR1 and CDR2 (germline): SGHVS, FQNEAQ. This CDR3 has 16 residues. This chain's CDR3 is CASSLGPGLASGKLFF. Written as DNA, the CDR3 is TGTGCCAGCAGCTTAGGTCCGGGACTGGCTTCGGGAAAACTGTTTTTT.

The V gene is TRBV11-3, the J gene TRBJ2-1, with 9 bases lining up with TRBD2. V shed 8 bases, J shed 9 bases, and the junction held 14 bases outside the gene matches. This CDR3 contains 15 residues. CDR1 is SGHNT and CDR2 is YENEEA in the germline V gene. The CDR3 is CASSAAGLASSEQFF. The CDR3 DNA is TGTGCCAGCTCGGCCGCGGGACTAGCTAGCAGTGAGCAGTTCTTC.

This sequence joins TRBV6-6 and TRBJ2-2; D is uncertain. Trimming removed 1 base at V and 6 bases at J, with 6 bases between. CDR3 length: 13 amino acids. CDR1 and CDR2 from the germline V gene are MNHNY and SVGAGI (reference sequence). Here the CDR3 reads CASSYWTAGELFF. The CDR3 nucleotides are TGTGCCAGCAGTTACTGGACGGCCGGGGAGCTGTTTTTT.

This chain links TRBV7-6 with TRBJ2-1; the D gene is possibly TRBD2 (6 bases). Trimming removed 5 bases from V and 5 bases from J, with 16 bases in between. The length of the CDR3 is 15 residues. Germline CDR1 reads SGHVS; CDR2 reads FNYEAQ. The CDR3 DNA sequence: TGTGCCAGCAGCGACCGTAGCGGATCAAACAATGAGCAGTTCTTC. This translates into CASSDRSGSNNEQFF.

The genes are TRBV12-3 or TRBV12-4 and TRBJ2-2; D ambiguous. CDR3 length: 15 residues. Trimming pared 6 bases from V and 6 bases from J, leaving 17 bases between. The CDR3 DNA reads as TGTGCCAGCAGCCCCCCCGGAGTAGGGCCCGGGGAGCTGTTTTTT. This translates into CASSPPGVGPGELFF.

The chain recombines TRBV4-1 with TRBJ1-3, with D uncertain. The CDR3 is 15 amino acids. The germline CDR1 and CDR2 sequences are MGHRA and YSYEKL. Trimming left V 3 bases short and J 0 bases short, with 9 bases between. The CDR3 spells CASSHSRFSGNTIYF. Written as DNA, the CDR3 is TGCGCCAGCAGCCACAGCCGTTTCTCTGGAAACACCATATATTTT.

This clonotype was counted between two and nine times. The junction differs from germline at one of its ends, possibly a read error. The chain couples TRBV7-2 to TRBJ1-2, with D unclear. CDR3 length equals 18 residues. CDR1 and CDR2 (germline): SGHTA, FQGNSA. The CDR3 nucleotides are TGTGCCAGCAGCTTATTCCCGGGTCTAAACCAATTTTTAGGTCCTACGGCCTTC. It encodes CASSLFPGLNQFLGPTAF.

This clonotype has just one count. This rearrangement joins TRBV27 to TRBJ2-5; D might be TRBD1 (5 bases). The CDR3 extends over 16 amino acids. Deletions cut 4 bases from V and 2 bases from J, with 17 bases between. Germline CDR1 MNHEY, CDR2 SMNVEV (reference sequence). The CDR3 region has the DNA TGTGCCAGCAGTTCGCGGTCAGGGTCCTCTCAAGAGACCCAGTACTTC. The encoded protein is CASSSRSGSSQETQYF.

This clonotype was detected a few times. This sequence joins TRBV4-1 and TRBJ2-7; 7 nucleotides match TRBD2. V lost 3 bases to trimming and J lost 3 bases; unmatched junction nucleotides: 8. CDR1 MGHRA and CDR2 YSYEKL come from the germline V gene. The CDR3 has 15 amino acids. The CDR3 DNA is TGCGCCAGCAGCCACCCCGCAGCGGGGCTCTACGAGCAGTACGTC. Its protein is CASSHPAAGLYEQYV.

The J gene is TRBJ1-2, the V gene TRBV10-3, with D unresolved. V lost 7 bases and J 9 bases, leaving 15 bases between the germline ends. The germline gives CDR1 ENHRY, CDR2 SYGVKD. The length of the CDR3 is 12 residues. CDR3 sequence reads: CAIKLPGDSYTF. CDR3 nucleotide sequence: TGTGCCATCAAATTGCCAGGAGATAGCTACACCTTC.

The chain joins TRBV5-1 to TRBJ2-1; 7 bases are shared with TRBD2. Germline V gene sequence: CDR1 SGHRS, CDR2 YFSETQ. There are 16 residues in the CDR3. The junction had 13 bases not matched to a gene; V was cut back by 4 bases and J by 6 bases. In DNA form, the CDR3 reads TGCGCCAGCAGCCCGTCGGGTGCGGGAGATGGCAATGAGCAGTTCTTC. Its protein product is CASSPSGAGDGNEQFF.

The CDR3 DNA follows: TGTGCCAGCAGCCCACGATGGACAGGGGACACCGGGGAGCTGTTTTTT. Amino acid sequence: CASSPRWTGDTGELFF. J is TRBJ2-2 and V is TRBV7-2, with TRBD1 identical over 9 bases. The germline V gene encodes CDR1 SGHTA and CDR2 FQGNSA. The CDR3 spans 16 residues. Losses at the gene ends were 5 bases for V and 3 bases for J; bases not matched to a gene: 7.

The chain couples TRBV12-3 or TRBV12-4 to TRBJ2-1; D call uncertain. CDR3 length equals 13 residues. Trimming shortened V by 1 base and J by 10 bases, and 11 bases separated the two germline ends. The CDR3 loop is CASSLVGLGEQFF. In nucleotides, the CDR3 is TGTGCCAGCAGTTTAGTAGGGTTGGGGGAGCAGTTCTTC.

A few counts support this clonotype. V and J are TRBV7-2 and TRBJ2-7, with a possible D match to TRBD1 (7 bases). Trimming cost V 0 bases and J 2 bases, with 11 bases left between them. Germline V CDR1 and CDR2: SGHTA, FQGNSA. This CDR3 is built from 15 residues. The CDR3 region is CASSLAGGQTYEQYV. CDR3 sequence (DNA): TGTGCCAGCAGCTTAGCGGGGGGACAGACCTACGAGCAGTACGTC.

This clonotype was detected only a few times. The genes are TRBV4-3 and TRBJ1-1, with D maybe TRBD1 (6 bases). CDR3 size: 18 residues. V lost 0 bases to trimming and J lost 0 bases, with 17 bases between them. Germline CDR1 is LGHNA and CDR2 is YSLEER. The CDR3 DNA sequence: TGCGCCAGCAGCCAAGATCCAGGGGCAGGGGCGATGAACACTGAAGCTTTCTTT. This codes for CASSQDPGAGAMNTEAFF.

This chain connects TRBV7-2 to TRBJ2-5, with D uncertain. The CDR3 is made up of 15 amino acids. Trimming pared 1 base from V and 0 bases from J, leaving 9 bases between. CDR1 and CDR2 (germline): SGHTA, FQGNSA. The DNA of the CDR3 is TGTGCCAGCAGCTTAGAGGGTCAGTACCAAGAGACCCAGTACTTC. It translates to CASSLEGQYQETQYF.

The genes are TRBV20-1 and TRBJ2-5, with TRBD1 identical over 9 bases. Germline V gives CDR1 DFQATT, CDR2 SNEGSKA (reference sequence). The J segment lost 6 bases and the V segment lost 5 bases, leaving 7 bases of the junction unmatched. The CDR3 has 13 amino acids. In DNA form, the CDR3 reads TGCAGTGCTCGAAGGACAGGGGAGAAGACCCAGTACTTC. Its protein product is CSARRTGEKTQYF.

The rearrangement uses TRBV7-6 and TRBJ1-1; D remains unclear. Germline lookup yields CDR1 SGHVS and CDR2 FNYEAQ. The V and J ends lost 5 bases and 1 base respectively, with 11 bases between them. The length of the CDR3 is 14 residues. The CDR3 DNA follows: TGTGCCAGCAGCCTGTGGAATCCGAACACTGAAGCTTTCTTT. It yields the protein CASSLWNPNTEAFF.